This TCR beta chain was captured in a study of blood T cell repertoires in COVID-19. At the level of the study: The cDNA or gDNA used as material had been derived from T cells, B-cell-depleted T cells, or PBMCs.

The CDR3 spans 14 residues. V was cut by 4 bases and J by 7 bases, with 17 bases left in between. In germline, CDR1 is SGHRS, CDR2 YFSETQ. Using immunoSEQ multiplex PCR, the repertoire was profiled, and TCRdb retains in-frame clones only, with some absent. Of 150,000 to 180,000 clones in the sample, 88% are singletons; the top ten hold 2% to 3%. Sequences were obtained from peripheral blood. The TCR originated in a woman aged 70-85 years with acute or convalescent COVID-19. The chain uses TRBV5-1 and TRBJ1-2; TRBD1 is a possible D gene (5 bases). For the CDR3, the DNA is TGCGCCAGCAGCCGCCAACCGGGGGGAGCTGGCTACACCTTC. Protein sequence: CASSRQPGGAGYTF.